The following is a T cell receptor (beta chain) sequence with its context. The data derive from a study of metastatic and nonmetastatic thyroid tumors. No patient received treatment before thyroid surgery. Using MiXCR, TCRdb re-called clones from the PCR reads. The data show about 16,000 clones, approximately 30% seen once. The sequence was collected from a female donor with papillary thyroid cancer or a benign thyroid nodule (not recorded which). Some clones in this sample may be carry-over from other donors' samples. The sample consisted of blood.

CDR3 amino acids: CASSSFSGPTEAFF. The CDR3 coding sequence is TGTGCCAGCAGCTCTTTTTCAGGGCCCACTGAAGCTTTCTTT. This chain uses TRBV11-2 with TRBJ1-1, with D tentatively TRBD1 (5 bases). Germline V gene lookup returns CDR1 SGHAT and CDR2 FQNNGV. The CDR3 is 14 amino acids. V was cut by 4 bases and J by 4 bases, with 13 bases left in between. The whole variable domain, remainder taken from reference TRBV11-2 and TRBJ1-1, is EAGVAQSPRYKIIEKRQSVAFWCNPISGHATLYWYQQILGQGPKLLIQFQNNGVVDDSQLPKDRFSAERLKGVDSTLKIQPAKLEDSAVYLCASSSFSGPTEAFFGQGTRLTVV.